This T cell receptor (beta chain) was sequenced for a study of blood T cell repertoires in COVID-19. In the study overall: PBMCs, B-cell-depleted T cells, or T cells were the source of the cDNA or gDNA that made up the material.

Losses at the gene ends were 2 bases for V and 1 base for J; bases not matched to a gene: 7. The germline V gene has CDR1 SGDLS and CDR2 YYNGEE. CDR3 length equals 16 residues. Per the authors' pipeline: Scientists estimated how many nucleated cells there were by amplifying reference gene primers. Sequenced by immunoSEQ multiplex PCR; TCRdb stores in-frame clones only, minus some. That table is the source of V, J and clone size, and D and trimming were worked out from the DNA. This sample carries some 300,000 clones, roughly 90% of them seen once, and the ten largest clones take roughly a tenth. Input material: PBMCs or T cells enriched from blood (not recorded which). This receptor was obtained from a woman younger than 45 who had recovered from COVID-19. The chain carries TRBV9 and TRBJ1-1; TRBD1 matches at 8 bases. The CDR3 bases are TGTGCCAGCAGCGTTCTGGGACAGGACCAGAACACTGAAGCTTTCTTT. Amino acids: CASSVLGQDQNTEAFF.